The rows below give T cell receptor beta chains drawn from one sample of a study of early T cells in non-severe SARS-CoV-2 infection. TCRdb itself ran the 5' RACE reads through MiXCR, one entry per CDR3 protein. The table has roughly 54,000 distinct CDR3 sequences, roughly 5.9% seen once. The sample comprised whole blood. The receptor source for this set is an adult who was a healthcare worker with PCR-confirmed SARS-CoV-2 infection or an uninfected control (not recorded which). The conserved cysteine and the conserved F or W are not part of the CDR3 here. Fields, in order: V gene, J gene, clone size, CDR3 protein. Clone size is stated in some rows and not others, as once, few, many or a class when expanded.

V gene: TRBV5-6; J gene: TRBJ1-1; clone size: NA; CDR3 protein: ASSLPYARAQGPFEVF
V gene: TRBV27; J gene: TRBJ2-2; clone size: many; CDR3 protein: ASSPFGELF
V gene: TRBV7-2; J gene: TRBJ1-1; clone size: few; CDR3 protein: ASSGVGYTEAF
V gene: TRBV2; J gene: TRBJ2-5; clone size: few; CDR3 protein: ASRVYLQETQY
V gene: TRBV20-1; J gene: TRBJ2-7; clone size: few; CDR3 protein: SANNVLAGGSYEQY
V gene: TRBV12-3/TRBV12-4; J gene: TRBJ2-5; clone size: few; CDR3 protein: ASTSGRLAQETQY
V gene: TRBV11-2; J gene: TRBJ2-5; clone size: many; CDR3 protein: ASSFEGDRGGQETQY
V gene: TRBV29-1; J gene: TRBJ1-1; clone size: many; CDR3 protein: SVEGTGGGTEAF
V gene: TRBV7-8; J gene: TRBJ2-5; clone size: many; CDR3 protein: ASSSGPWDSTQY
V gene: TRBV7-9; J gene: TRBJ2-7; clone size: many; CDR3 protein: ASSHIRGGSLEQY
V gene: TRBV30; J gene: TRBJ2-4; clone size: many; CDR3 protein: AWSPRGPVGNIQY
V gene: TRBV27; J gene: TRBJ2-7; clone size: NA; CDR3 protein: ASGRFRGQSYEQY
V gene: TRBV12-3/TRBV12-4; J gene: TRBJ2-4; clone size: many; CDR3 protein: AASHGGNIQY
V gene: TRBV3-1; J gene: TRBJ1-1; clone size: many; CDR3 protein: ASSQAEGQVTEAF
V gene: TRBV19; J gene: TRBJ2-2; clone size: few; CDR3 protein: ASRPPLSTGELF
V gene: TRBV6-6; J gene: TRBJ1-2; clone size: many; CDR3 protein: ASSYGGDRNYGYT
V gene: TRBV4-1; J gene: TRBJ2-5; clone size: few; CDR3 protein: ASSQDPGLQGETQY
V gene: TRBV5-1; J gene: TRBJ2-1; clone size: many; CDR3 protein: ASRHRVADNEQF
V gene: TRBV5-4; J gene: TRBJ2-3; clone size: NA; CDR3 protein: ASSLSSSSTDTQY
V gene: TRBV4-2; J gene: TRBJ1-1; clone size: few; CDR3 protein: ASSPGAGTGNTEAF
V gene: TRBV9; J gene: TRBJ2-1; clone size: many; CDR3 protein: ASSHRTSSYNEQF
V gene: TRBV20-1; J gene: TRBJ1-1; clone size: many; CDR3 protein: SGSGLYTEAF
V gene: TRBV11-2; J gene: TRBJ1-4; clone size: many; CDR3 protein: ASSFTTGSPNKLF
V gene: TRBV13; J gene: TRBJ2-7; clone size: many; CDR3 protein: ASSLGRRAYEQY
V gene: TRBV11-2; J gene: TRBJ2-5; clone size: many; CDR3 protein: ASSLGRETQY
V gene: TRBV7-2; J gene: TRBJ1-2; clone size: many; CDR3 protein: ASSLGGTGPLNYGYT
V gene: TRBV7-2; J gene: TRBJ1-1; clone size: many; CDR3 protein: ASSQGSVGGHTEAF
V gene: TRBV6-2/TRBV6-3; J gene: TRBJ2-5; clone size: NA; CDR3 protein: ASSYSRTMAQY
V gene: TRBV7-9; J gene: TRBJ1-5; clone size: many; CDR3 protein: ASSEGAGNQPQH
V gene: TRBV7-9; J gene: TRBJ2-6; clone size: many; CDR3 protein: ASSVRQSPTSGANVLT
V gene: TRBV19; J gene: TRBJ1-1; clone size: many; CDR3 protein: ASIPGGRMNTEAF
V gene: TRBV19; J gene: TRBJ2-3; clone size: many; CDR3 protein: ASQEVRTDTQY
V gene: TRBV29-1; J gene: TRBJ2-3; clone size: many; CDR3 protein: SVEGGQHTDTQY
V gene: TRBV20-1; J gene: TRBJ2-1; clone size: many; CDR3 protein: SASTGQGSYNEQF
V gene: TRBV7-2; J gene: TRBJ1-1; clone size: many; CDR3 protein: ASSLGGGLTEAF
V gene: TRBV3-1; J gene: TRBJ2-7; clone size: few; CDR3 protein: ASSSIYEQY
V gene: TRBV30; J gene: TRBJ2-5; clone size: many; CDR3 protein: ASGRETQY
V gene: TRBV7-2; J gene: TRBJ1-6; clone size: many; CDR3 protein: ASSLGGGPNSPLH
V gene: TRBV7-2; J gene: TRBJ2-5; clone size: few; CDR3 protein: ASSTGQGPRTQY
V gene: TRBV20-1; J gene: TRBJ2-7; clone size: many; CDR3 protein: SARIARGRGEQY
V gene: TRBV5-4; J gene: TRBJ2-7; clone size: few; CDR3 protein: ASSPLPPGQGGPYEQY
V gene: TRBV5-1; J gene: TRBJ1-3; clone size: few; CDR3 protein: ASSPEGGSENTIY
V gene: TRBV27; J gene: TRBJ2-1; clone size: many; CDR3 protein: ASSLIGGALYNEQF
V gene: TRBV6-5; J gene: TRBJ1-2; clone size: many; CDR3 protein: ASSTKGGLYGYT
V gene: TRBV5-1; J gene: TRBJ2-1; clone size: many; CDR3 protein: ASSLATLGGYNEQF
V gene: TRBV3-1; J gene: TRBJ1-1; clone size: few; CDR3 protein: ASSQPTGGPRAEAF
V gene: TRBV4-1; J gene: TRBJ1-2; clone size: NA; CDR3 protein: ASSQSSTGGWGYT
V gene: TRBV5-1; J gene: TRBJ1-3; clone size: few; CDR3 protein: ASSLGQASGNTIY
V gene: TRBV20-1; J gene: TRBJ1-3; clone size: NA; CDR3 protein: SASRDASSGNTIY
V gene: TRBV30; J gene: TRBJ1-3; clone size: NA; CDR3 protein: AWTRGQAGNTIY
V gene: TRBV5-3; J gene: TRBJ2-7; clone size: NA; CDR3 protein: ARSPPAYEQY
V gene: TRBV11-2; J gene: TRBJ2-3; clone size: many; CDR3 protein: ASSLVGGHTDTQY